Listed below are T cell receptor beta chains from one sample, sequenced in a study of blood T cell repertoires in COVID-19. Clones were sequenced by immunoSEQ multiplex PCR, and TCRdb holds only the in-frame ones, with some missing. Among a few hundred thousand clones listed, around 83% were seen once. The sample was peripheral blood. The receptor source for this set is a woman in her forties or fifties with acute or convalescent COVID-19. The CDR3 runs from the conserved cysteine through the conserved F or W. The order of the fields is clone size, D gene, V gene, J gene, CDR3 protein, CDR3 DNA. D genes are given only for firm matches. The size field is filled for only some rows; it gives once, few, many or a size class.

>.|TRBD2|TRBV30|TRBJ2-3
CAWSPTSPTQYF
TGTGCCTGGAGCCCGACTAGCCCTACGCAGTATTTT
>.|TRBD1|TRBV5-1|TRBJ1-4
CASSLDPLQGAGEKLFF
TGCGCCAGCAGCTTGGATCCCTTACAGGGGGCGGGTGAAAAACTGTTTTTT
>.|TRBD1|TRBV6-6|TRBJ1-1
CASSTPADRVSTEAFF
TGTGCCAGCAGCACCCCCGCGGACAGGGTTAGCACTGAAGCTTTCTTT
>.|.|TRBV7-2|TRBJ2-5
CASSKIGGLTRKTQYF
TGTGCCAGCAGCAAGATAGGGGGTCTGACGAGAAAGACCCAGTACTTC
>.|.|TRBV12-2|TRBJ2-5
CASRLGVFAAGGETQYF
TGTGCAAGTCGCTTAGGTGTGTTTGCGGCGGGGGGAGAGACCCAGTACTTC
>.|.|TRBV18|TRBJ1-5
CASSPQGHYNQPQHF
TGTGCCAGCTCACCACAGGGACATTACAATCAGCCCCAGCATTTT
>few|.|TRBV2|TRBJ1-2
CASGAEDGYTF
TGTGCCAGCGGGGCAGAGGATGGCTACACCTTC
>.|.|TRBV29-1|TRBJ2-3
CSFAGGTEDNTDTQYF
TGCAGCTTCGCTGGGGGGACGGAGGACAACACAGATACGCAGTATTTT
>.|TRBD1|TRBV5-4|TRBJ2-2
CASSLKGQGANTGELFF
TGTGCCAGCAGCTTAAAGGGACAGGGGGCGAACACCGGGGAGCTGTTTTTT
>.|.|TRBV13|TRBJ1-5
CASSQANQPQHF
TGTGCCAGCAGCCAAGCGAATCAGCCCCAGCATTTT
>.|TRBD1|TRBV27|TRBJ2-2
CASSRTRRGQNTGELFF
TGTGCCAGCAGTAGGACCCGCAGGGGGCAAAACACCGGGGAGCTGTTTTTT
>.|.|TRBV5-4|TRBJ2-1
CASSLDGSSYNEQFF
TGTGCCAGCAGCTTAGACGGGAGCTCCTACAATGAGCAGTTCTTC
>.|TRBD1|TRBV2|TRBJ1-6
CATDRGRGSPLHF
TGTGCCACCGACAGGGGGCGCGGTTCACCCCTCCACTTT
>.|.|TRBV5-1|TRBJ1-1
CASSLQGNTEAFF
TGCGCCAGCAGCTTACAGGGCAACACTGAAGCTTTCTTT
>.|TRBD1|TRBV5-4|TRBJ1-3
CASSSGTGGGYTIYF
TGTGCCAGCAGCTCAGGGACAGGGGGAGGCTACACCATATATTTT
>.|TRBD1|TRBV6-5|TRBJ2-2
CASSRNRGTGELFF
TGTGCCAGCAGCCGTAACAGGGGCACCGGGGAGCTGTTTTTT
>.|.|TRBV2|TRBJ1-2
CASSPEGASNYGYTF
TGTGCCAGCAGTCCAGAGGGTGCCTCTAACTATGGCTACACCTTC
>.|.|TRBV19|TRBJ2-7
CASNSQGYEQYF
TGTGCCAGTAATTCTCAGGGATACGAGCAGTACTTC
>.|.|TRBV24-1|TRBJ2-2
CATSASVTGELFF
TGTGCCACCAGCGCTAGCGTCACCGGGGAGCTGTTTTTT
>.|.|TRBV28|TRBJ2-5
CASSSTSRIQETQYF
TGTGCCAGCAGTTCAACTAGCCGTATACAAGAGACCCAGTACTTC
>.|TRBD2|TRBV7-2|TRBJ2-1
CASSSASGGYNEQFF
TGTGCCAGCAGCTCCGCTAGCGGGGGCTACAATGAGCAGTTCTTC
>.|.|TRBV7-2|TRBJ1-5
CASSLAPSRVSNQPQHF
TGTGCCAGCAGCTTAGCGCCTTCCAGGGTTAGCAATCAGCCCCAGCATTTT
>few|TRBD2|TRBV7-8|TRBJ2-1
CASSSTGLAGVNEQFF
TGTGCCAGCAGCTCGACGGGACTAGCGGGAGTCAATGAGCAGTTCTTC
>.|TRBD1|TRBV7-9|TRBJ1-6
CASSKGQGANSPLHF
TGTGCCAGCAGCAAAGGACAGGGGGCTAATTCACCCCTCCACTTT
>.|.|TRBV6-5|TRBJ1-2
CASSMDDMSSGYTF
TGTGCCAGCAGTATGGATGACATGTCGTCTGGCTACACCTTC
>.|.|TRBV30|TRBJ2-2
CAWSVGSFPGELFF
TGTGCCTGGAGTGTAGGGAGCTTTCCCGGGGAGCTGTTTTTT
>.|TRBD2|TRBV30|TRBJ2-1
CAWIGLAPYNEQFF
TGTGCCTGGATTGGACTAGCGCCGTACAATGAGCAGTTCTTC
>.|.|TRBV6-5|TRBJ1-1
CASSYSRGTLGTEAFF
TGTGCCAGCAGTTACTCCAGAGGGACTCTGGGCACTGAAGCTTTCTTT
>few|.|TRBV13|TRBJ1-1
CASSRGEGTEAFF
TGTGCCAGCAGCAGGGGGGAGGGCACTGAAGCTTTCTTT
>.|TRBD2|TRBV5-4|TRBJ2-5
CASSLGGLAGGPKTQYF
TGTGCCAGCAGCTTGGGCGGGTTAGCGGGGGGGCCGAAGACCCAGTACTTC
>.|TRBD1|TRBV18|TRBJ1-1
CASSRDRNTEAFF
TGTGCCAGCTCACGGGACAGGAACACTGAAGCTTTCTTT
>.|TRBD2|TRBV24-1|TRBJ2-3
CATSDPRAGARDTQYF
TGTGCCACCAGTGACCCCAGAGCGGGGGCCAGGGATACGCAGTATTTT
>.|.|TRBV30|TRBJ2-3
CAWSFGLTDTQYF
TGTGCCTGGAGTTTCGGTTTGACAGATACGCAGTATTTT
>.|TRBD2|TRBV5-1|TRBJ2-5
CASSLDPGLAGGYRETQYF
TGCGCCAGCAGCTTGGATCCGGGACTAGCGGGGGGGTACCGGGAGACCCAGTACTTC
>once|TRBD2|TRBV7-9|TRBJ2-3
CASSLARGEPTDTQYF
TGTGCCAGCAGCTTAGCGCGGGGGGAACCCACAGATACGCAGTATTTT
>.|.|TRBV19|TRBJ1-3
CASKPQDSGGNTIYF
TGTGCCAGTAAACCCCAGGACAGTGGAGGAAACACCATATATTTT
>.|.|TRBV4-1|TRBJ2-5
CASSQGGGRETQYF
TGCGCCAGCAGCCAAGGTGGGGGCCGAGAGACCCAGTACTTC
>.|TRBD1|TRBV6-5|TRBJ1-6
CASSARDRDHSPLHF
TGTGCCAGCAGCGCCCGGGACAGGGATCATTCACCCCTCCACTTT
>.|.|TRBV6-6|TRBJ1-6
CASSRARGGSYNSPLHF
TGTGCCAGCAGTCGAGCGAGGGGGGGTTCCTATAATTCACCCCTCCACTTT
>.|.|TRBV5-5|TRBJ1-5
CASSFHLEINQPQHF
TGTGCCAGCAGCTTCCATTTGGAGATCAATCAGCCCCAGCATTTT
>.|TRBD1|TRBV4-1|TRBJ1-4
CASSQGQSATNEKLFF
TGCGCCAGCAGCCAGGGACAGTCAGCAACTAATGAAAAACTGTTTTTT
>few|.|TRBV19|TRBJ2-6
CASTLGGTSGANVLTF
TGTGCCAGTACCCTGGGGGGAACATCTGGGGCCAACGTCCTGACTTTC
>.|.|TRBV7-2|TRBJ1-5
CASSLSRDNQPQHF
TGTGCCAGCAGCTTATCCCGGGACAATCAGCCCCAGCATTTT
>.|TRBD1|TRBV3-1/TRBV3-2|TRBJ1-1
CASSGQGNTEAFF
TGTGCCAGCAGCGGACAGGGAAACACTGAAGCTTTCTTT
>few|.|TRBV2|TRBJ1-5
CASSGQANQPQHF
TGTGCCAGCAGTGGGCAGGCGAATCAGCCCCAGCATTTT
>.|.|TRBV7-2|TRBJ2-1
CASSLARVAESFGQFF
TGTGCCAGCAGCTTAGCGAGGGTAGCGGAAAGCTTCGGACAGTTCTTC
>.|.|TRBV6-5|TRBJ2-7
CASSLQEYEQYF
TGTGCCAGCAGTTTACAGGAGTACGAGCAGTACTTC
>.|TRBD1|TRBV5-5|TRBJ1-2
CASSLRGGDGYTF
TGTGCCAGCAGCTTGAGAGGGGGCGATGGCTACACCTTC
>.|.|TRBV2|TRBJ2-5
CASTLLVEPGETQYF
TGTGCCAGCACCCTGTTGGTGGAGCCGGGGGAGACCCAGTACTTC
>.|TRBD1|TRBV9|TRBJ2-3
CASSFGQGGTDTQYF
TGTGCCAGCAGCTTTGGACAGGGGGGCACAGATACGCAGTATTTT
>few|TRBD1|TRBV11-2|TRBJ1-1
CASSNNLGQVNTEAFF
TGTGCCAGCAGCAACAACCTGGGACAGGTGAACACTGAAGCTTTCTTT
>.|TRBD1|TRBV9|TRBJ2-2
CASSPTGDSTGELFF
TGTGCCAGCAGCCCGACAGGGGATAGCACCGGGGAGCTGTTTTTT
>.|TRBD2|TRBV5-4|TRBJ2-7
CASSLGAGLGPTEQYF
TGTGCCAGCAGCTTGGGGGCAGGACTAGGGCCTACCGAGCAGTACTTC